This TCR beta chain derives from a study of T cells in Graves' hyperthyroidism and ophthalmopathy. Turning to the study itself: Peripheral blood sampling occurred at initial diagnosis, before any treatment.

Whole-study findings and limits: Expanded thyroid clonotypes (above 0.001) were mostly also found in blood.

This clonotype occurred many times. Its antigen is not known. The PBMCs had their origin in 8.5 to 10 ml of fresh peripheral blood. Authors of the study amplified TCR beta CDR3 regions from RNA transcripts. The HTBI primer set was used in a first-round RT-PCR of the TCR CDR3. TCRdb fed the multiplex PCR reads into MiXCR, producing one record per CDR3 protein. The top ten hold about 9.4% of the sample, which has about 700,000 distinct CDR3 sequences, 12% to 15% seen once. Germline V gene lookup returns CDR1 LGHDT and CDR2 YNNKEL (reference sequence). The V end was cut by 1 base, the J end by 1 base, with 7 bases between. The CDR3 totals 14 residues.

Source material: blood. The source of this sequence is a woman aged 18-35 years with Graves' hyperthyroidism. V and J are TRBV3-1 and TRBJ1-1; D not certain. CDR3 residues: CASSQVSRNTEAFF. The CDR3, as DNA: TGTGCCAGCAGCCAAGTTTCCAGGAACACTGAAGCTTTCTTT.